The T cell receptor beta chain described here comes from a study of type 1 regulatory T cells. Whole-study context: T-allo10 is an in vitro-generated, Tr1-enriched CD4 T cell product specific for alloantigen.

Concerning this clonotype: Its antigen remains unknown.

This CDR3 is built from 12 residues. Trimming removed 10 bases from V and 5 bases from J, with 12 bases in between. Germline V gene sequence: CDR1 SGHAT, CDR2 FQNNGV. TCRdb re-derived calls from the reads in MiXCR, one entry per CDR3 protein. The data hold 60,000 to 70,000 distinct CDR3 sequences, with about 69% observed a single time. Sequencing used cultured T cells, either the whole culture or a sorted T cell fraction (not recorded which). As for subset: Tr1-enriched cell product generated in vitro against host alloantigens. The chain has TRBV11-2 and TRBJ2-1, with D possibly matching TRBD2 (5 bases). The clonotype comes from a human donor in good health. The CDR3 loop reads CATKLGDNEQFF. Here the CDR3 DNA reads TGTGCCACCAAACTCGGGGACAATGAGCAGTTCTTC.